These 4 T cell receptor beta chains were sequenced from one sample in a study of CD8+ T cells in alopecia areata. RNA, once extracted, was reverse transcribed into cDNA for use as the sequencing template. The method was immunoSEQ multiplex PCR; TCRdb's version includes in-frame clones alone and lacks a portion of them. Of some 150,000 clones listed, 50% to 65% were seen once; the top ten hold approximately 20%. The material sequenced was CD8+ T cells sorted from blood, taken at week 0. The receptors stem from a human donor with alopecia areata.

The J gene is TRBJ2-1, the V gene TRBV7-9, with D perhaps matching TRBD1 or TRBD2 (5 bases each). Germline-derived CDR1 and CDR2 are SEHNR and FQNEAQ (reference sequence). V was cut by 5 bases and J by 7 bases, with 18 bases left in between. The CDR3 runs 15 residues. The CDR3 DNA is TGTGCCAGCAGCACAAGGGACCGCTCGATGAATGAGCAGTTCTTC. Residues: CASSTRDRSMNEQFF.

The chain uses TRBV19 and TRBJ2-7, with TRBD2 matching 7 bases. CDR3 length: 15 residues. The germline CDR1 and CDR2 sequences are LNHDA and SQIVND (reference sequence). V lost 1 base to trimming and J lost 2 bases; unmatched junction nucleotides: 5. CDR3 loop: CASSIATSITYEQYF. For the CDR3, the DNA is TGTGCCAGTAGTATAGCGACTAGCATCACCTACGAGCAGTACTTC. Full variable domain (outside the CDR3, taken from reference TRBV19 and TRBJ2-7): DGGITQSPKYLFRKEGQNVTLSCEQNLNHDAMYWYRQDPGQGLRLIYYSQIVNDFQKGDIAEGYSVSREKKESFPLTVTSAQKNPTAFYLCASSIATSITYEQYFGPGTRLTVT.

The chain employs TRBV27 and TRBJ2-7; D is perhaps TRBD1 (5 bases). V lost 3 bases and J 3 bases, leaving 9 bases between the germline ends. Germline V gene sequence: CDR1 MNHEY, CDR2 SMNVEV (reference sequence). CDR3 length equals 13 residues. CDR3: CASSFQGNYEQYF. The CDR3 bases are TGTGCCAGCAGTTTCCAGGGAAACTACGAGCAGTACTTC.

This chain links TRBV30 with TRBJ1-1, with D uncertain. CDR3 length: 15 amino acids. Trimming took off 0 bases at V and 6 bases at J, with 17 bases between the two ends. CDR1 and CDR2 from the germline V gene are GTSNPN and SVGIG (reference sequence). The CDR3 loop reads CAWSVPNEWVPEAFF. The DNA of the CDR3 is TGTGCCTGGAGTGTACCAAATGAATGGGTGCCTGAAGCTTTCTTT.